The 24 T cell receptor beta chains below come from one sample, sequenced in a study of cytomegalovirus exposure and HLA in healthy donors. The method was immunoSEQ multiplex PCR; TCRdb's version includes in-frame clones alone and lacks a portion of them. The sample records 130,000 to 150,000 clones, just over 85% being singletons. Material for sequencing was PBMCs. These receptors originate from a woman aged 18-29 years in good health and CMV-seropositive.

The genes are TRBV19 and TRBJ2-2, with TRBD1 matching 7 bases. CDR1 and CDR2 (germline): LNHDA, SQIVND (reference sequence). CDR3 length: 16 residues. The ends lost 4 bases at V and 1 base at J; junction bases unmatched: 6. DNA for the CDR3: TGTGCCAGTAGTAAGGGGGCAGGGGAGAACACCGGGGAGCTGTTTTTT. This sequence encodes CASSKGAGENTGELFF.

The CDR3 spells CASSPTTTDGNYGYTF. CDR3 DNA: TGTGCCAGCTCCCCTACTACTACCGACGGTAACTATGGCTACACCTTC. The rearrangement links TRBV18 to TRBJ1-2; D remains unclear. This CDR3 region has 16 residues. CDR1 KGHSH and CDR2 LQKENI come from the germline V gene. V lost 6 bases and J lost 1, with 18 bases in between.

The rearrangement uses TRBV27 and TRBJ2-1; 11 bases align to TRBD2. The V gene end was trimmed by 6 bases and the J gene end by 7 bases; junction bases not matched to a gene: 5. CDR3 length equals 14 residues. From germline, CDR1 is MNHEY and CDR2 SMNVEV (reference sequence). Here the CDR3 reads CASRTSGSSNEQFF. CDR3 sequence (DNA): TGTGCCAGCAGAACTAGCGGGAGTTCGAATGAGCAGTTCTTC.

This chain connects TRBV29-1 to TRBJ2-3; perhaps TRBD1 as D (6 bases). CDR1 SQVTM and CDR2 ANQGSEA come from the germline V gene. The CDR3 is 13 amino acids. V lost 6 bases, J lost 0 bases, and 10 bases lay in between. The CDR3 DNA sequence: TGCAGCGTGGGGGCAGAAAGCACAGATACGCAGTATTTT. The encoded protein is CSVGAESTDTQYF.

The chain uses TRBV4-1 and TRBJ2-3; 7 bases match TRBD1. V shed 4 bases, J shed 3 bases, and the junction held 7 bases outside the gene matches. The CDR3 is 15 residues long. Germline V gene lookup returns CDR1 MGHRA and CDR2 YSYEKL. CDR3 sequence reads: CASSRRGLPTDTQYF. CDR3 DNA: TGCGCCAGCAGCCGTAGGGGGCTTCCAACAGATACGCAGTATTTT.

This clone turned up a few times. The CDR3 reads CASSDLNSGNTIYF. The CDR3 DNA sequence: TGTGCCAGCAGTGATCTTAACTCTGGAAACACCATATATTTT. The chain employs TRBV25-1 and TRBJ1-3, with D unclear. Per the germline V gene, CDR1 is MGHDK and CDR2 is SYGVNS. The V end was cut by 3 bases, the J end by 0 bases, with 6 bases between. This CDR3 is built from 14 residues.

The chain is built from TRBV6-5 and TRBJ1-2; the match to TRBD1 covers 9 bases. CDR3 length equals 13 residues. Germline V lookup: CDR1 MNHEY, CDR2 SVGAGI. V lost 0 bases and J lost 8; bases outside the gene matches: 1. CDR3 loop: CASSYSQGAGYTF. The CDR3, as DNA: TGTGCCAGCAGTTACTCACAGGGGGCGGGCTACACCTTC.

This clone was counted between two and nine times. The chain combines TRBV5-1 with TRBJ2-7, with 11 bases aligning to TRBD2. Per germline, CDR1 SGHRS and CDR2 YFSETQ. Germline trimming cut 7 bases from V and 7 bases from J; bases unmatched to any gene: 10. The CDR3 totals 14 residues. The CDR3 bases are TGCGCCAGCTCCTCCGGGACTAGCGGCTTAGAGCAGTACTTC. Translation gives CASSSGTSGLEQYF.

J is TRBJ2-1 and V is TRBV7-3; 12 nucleotides align to TRBD1. Germline values: CDR1 SGHTA, CDR2 FQGTGA. CDR3 length: 15 amino acids. Germline trimming cut 1 base from V and 10 bases from J; bases unmatched to any gene: 5. The CDR3 nucleotides read TGTGCCAGCAGCTTAATGGGGACAGGGGGCAACGAGCAGTTCTTC. Translation: CASSLMGTGGNEQFF.

V and J are TRBV27 and TRBJ1-2; weak D call: TRBD1 (5 bases). The CDR3 has 15 amino acids. With 2 bases removed from V and 3 bases from J, the gap between germline ends came to 13 bases. Germline CDR1 reads MNHEY; CDR2 reads SMNVEV (reference sequence). The DNA of the CDR3 is TGTGCCAGCAGTTTACCTCCGGGGGGAGACTATGGCTACACCTTC. This sequence encodes CASSLPPGGDYGYTF.

This rearrangement joins TRBV7-2 to TRBJ2-7; 7 bases fit TRBD2. The V gene end was trimmed by 1 base and the J gene end by 3 bases; junction bases not matched to a gene: 6. The CDR3 contains 15 residues. Germline V CDR1 and CDR2: SGHTA, FQGNSA. The CDR3 is CASSLGPPGGYEQYF. Here the CDR3 DNA reads TGTGCCAGCAGCTTAGGACCCCCGGGAGGCTACGAGCAGTACTTC.

This rearrangement joins TRBV9 to TRBJ1-2, with 10 bases matching TRBD1. CDR1 is SGDLS, CDR2 YYNGEE, per germline. The CDR3 spans 15 residues. Trimming removed 2 bases from V and 2 bases from J; junction bases left unmatched: 3. CDR3 in amino acids: CASSVGQGRNYGYTF. The CDR3 nucleotides read TGTGCCAGCAGCGTGGGACAGGGGAGGAACTATGGCTACACCTTC.

CDR3 residues: CASSEGGLNYGYTF. The CDR3 coding sequence is TGTGCCAGCAGTGAAGGGGGCTTAAACTATGGCTACACCTTC. This chain links TRBV6-1 with TRBJ1-2, with D tentatively TRBD1 (5 bases). This CDR3 has 14 amino acids. Germline CDR1 and CDR2: MNHNS and SASEGT. Trimming removed 1 base at V and 2 bases at J, with 8 bases between.

V is TRBV5-1 and J is TRBJ2-5, with 7 positions matching TRBD1. After removal of 3 bases from V and 3 bases from J, the junction contained 5 bases not matched to a gene. This CDR3 has 14 residues. Germline V gene sequence: CDR1 SGHRS, CDR2 YFSETQ. The CDR3 nucleotides are TGCGCCAGCAGCTCCGGGACAGTCGAAGAGACCCAGTACTTC. The encoded protein is CASSSGTVEETQYF. Looking up the rest from reference TRBV5-1 and TRBJ2-5 gives the full variable domain: KAGVTQTPRYLIKTRGQQVTLSCSPISGHRSVSWYQQTPGQGLQFLFEYFSETQRNKGNFPGRFSGRQFSNSRSEMNVSTLELGDSALYLCASSSGTVEETQYFGPGTRLLVL.

The chain joins TRBV18 to TRBJ2-2, with 7 bases fitting TRBD2. Per the germline V gene, CDR1 is KGHSH and CDR2 is LQKENI. V dropped 5 bases and J dropped 3; count of bases not matched to a gene: 12. CDR3 length: 17 residues. For the CDR3, the DNA is TGTGCCAGCTCAGCGCTACTAGCGCGATCATACACCGGGGAGCTGTTTTTT. Translating it yields CASSALLARSYTGELFF.

J is TRBJ2-5 and V is TRBV27; 12 nucleotides line up with TRBD2. J lost 2 bases, V lost 0 bases, and 7 bases had no gene match. The CDR3 has 18 residues. Germline V gene sequence: CDR1 MNHEY, CDR2 SMNVEV (reference sequence). CDR3: CASSLSMASGGEQETQYF. CDR3 in DNA: TGTGCCAGCAGTTTATCGATGGCTAGCGGGGGGGAACAAGAGACCCAGTACTTC.

This clone came up once. V usage is TRBV5-8 and J usage is TRBJ1-3, with D maybe TRBD1 (5 bases). CDR1 is SGHTS, CDR2 YDEGEE, per germline. CDR3 length: 16 residues. Trimming cost V 7 bases and J 1 base, with 18 bases left between them. The CDR3 is CASSIGGGLSGNTIYF. DNA of the CDR3: TGTGCCAGCTCCATAGGCGGGGGTCTTTCTGGAAACACCATATATTTT.

In its sample, this clone was seen a few times. V is TRBV28 and J is TRBJ1-2; weak D call: TRBD1 (5 bases). Germline V CDR1 and CDR2: MDHEN, SYDVKM. Trimming removed 5 bases at V and 3 bases at J, with 13 bases between. The CDR3 totals 14 residues. The CDR3 sequence: CASSPLGGDYGYTF. The CDR3 nucleotides read TGTGCCAGCAGTCCCCTCGGGGGGGACTATGGCTACACCTTC.

V is TRBV10-3 and J is TRBJ2-5; TRBD1 matches 11 bases. Germline assignment: CDR1 ENHRY and CDR2 SYGVKD. V lost 11 bases to trimming and J lost 5 bases; unmatched junction nucleotides: 13. The CDR3 covers 15 residues. The DNA for the CDR3 is TGTGCCGTCACCCCGGGACAGGGGGATACGGAGACCCAGTACTTC. Protein: CAVTPGQGDTETQYF.

The rearrangement joins TRBV6-6 to TRBJ2-6; D is undetermined. The CDR3 has 14 amino acids. Per the germline V gene, CDR1 is MNHNY and CDR2 is SVGAGI (reference sequence). V lost 5 bases and J 4 bases, leaving 9 bases between the germline ends. The CDR3 here is CASSQVAGANVLTF. Here the CDR3 DNA reads TGTGCCAGCAGTCAGGTTGCCGGGGCCAACGTCCTGACTTTC.

This sequence joins TRBV2 and TRBJ2-7, with D tentatively TRBD2 (5 bases). V gave up 2 bases and J gave up 0 bases, with 11 bases separating them. The CDR3 is 15 amino acids. Germline CDR1 reads SNHLY; CDR2 reads FYNNEI. The CDR3 sequence is CASSEPGGLSYEQYF. CDR3 DNA sequence: TGTGCCAGCAGTGAACCGGGCGGGCTCTCCTACGAGCAGTACTTC.

This clone was recorded once. The chain carries TRBV18 and TRBJ2-3, with 8 bases fitting TRBD1. This CDR3 has 14 residues. CDR1 and CDR2 from the germline V gene are KGHSH and LQKENI. V lost 1 base, J lost 4 bases, and 1 base stayed unmatched. The DNA of the CDR3 is TGTGCCAGCTCACCACAGACAGGGGCAGATACGCAGTATTTT. The encoded protein is CASSPQTGADTQYF.

The V and J genes are TRBV29-1 and TRBJ1-2; weak D call: TRBD1 (6 bases). Trimming removed 5 bases at V and 4 bases at J, with 14 bases between. This CDR3 comprises 13 residues. Germline V CDR1 and CDR2: SQVTM, ANQGSEA. CDR3 coding DNA: TGCAGCGTTCAGGACAGCTTGTCCTATGGCTACACCTTC. Encoded protein: CSVQDSLSYGYTF.

The sample holds one count of this clone. One base separates it from a far larger clone, so it is likely a read error. The chain has TRBV7-9 and TRBJ1-2; D possibly corresponds to TRBD1 (6 bases). With 1 base removed from V and 6 bases from J, the gap between germline ends came to 21 bases. Germline lookup yields CDR1 SEHNR and CDR2 FQNEAQ (reference sequence). This CDR3 comprises 17 residues. The CDR3 is CASSLGFGGAKEDGYTF. CDR3 DNA: TGTGCCAGCAGCTTAGGCTTCGGGGGGGCGAAGGAAGATGGCTACACCTTC.